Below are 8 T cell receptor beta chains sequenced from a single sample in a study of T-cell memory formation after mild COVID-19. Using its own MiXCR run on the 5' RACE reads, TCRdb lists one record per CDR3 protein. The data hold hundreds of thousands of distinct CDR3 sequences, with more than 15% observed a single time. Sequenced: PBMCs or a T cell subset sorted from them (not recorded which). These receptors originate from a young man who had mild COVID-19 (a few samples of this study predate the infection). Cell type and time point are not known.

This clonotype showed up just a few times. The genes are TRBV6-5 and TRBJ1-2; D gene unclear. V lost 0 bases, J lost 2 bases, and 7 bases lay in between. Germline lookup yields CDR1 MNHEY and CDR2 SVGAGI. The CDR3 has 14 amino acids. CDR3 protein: CASSYSIRNYGYTF. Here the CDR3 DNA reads TGTGCCAGCAGTTACTCGATCCGAAACTATGGCTACACCTTC.

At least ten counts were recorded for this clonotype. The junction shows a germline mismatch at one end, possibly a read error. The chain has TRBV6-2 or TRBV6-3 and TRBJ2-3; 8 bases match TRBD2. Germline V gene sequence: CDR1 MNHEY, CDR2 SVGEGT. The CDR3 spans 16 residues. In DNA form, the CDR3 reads TGTGCCAGCAGTCACTCCCGGGAGGGAGGCACAGATACGCAGTATTTT. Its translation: CASSHSREGGTDTQYF.

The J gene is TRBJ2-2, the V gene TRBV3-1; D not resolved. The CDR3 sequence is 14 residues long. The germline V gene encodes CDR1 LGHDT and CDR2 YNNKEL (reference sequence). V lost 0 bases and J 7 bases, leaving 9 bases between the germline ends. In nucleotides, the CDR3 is TGTGCCAGCAGCCAAGAGCTTACGAACGGGGAGCTGTTTTTT. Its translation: CASSQELTNGELFF.

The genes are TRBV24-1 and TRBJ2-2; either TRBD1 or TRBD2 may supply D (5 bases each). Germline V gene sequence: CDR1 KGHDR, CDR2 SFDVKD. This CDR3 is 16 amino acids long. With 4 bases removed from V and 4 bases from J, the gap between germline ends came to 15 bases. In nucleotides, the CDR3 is TGTGCCACCAGTGAGCCTCCCGGGACGGCCACCGGGGAGCTGTTTTTT. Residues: CATSEPPGTATGELFF.

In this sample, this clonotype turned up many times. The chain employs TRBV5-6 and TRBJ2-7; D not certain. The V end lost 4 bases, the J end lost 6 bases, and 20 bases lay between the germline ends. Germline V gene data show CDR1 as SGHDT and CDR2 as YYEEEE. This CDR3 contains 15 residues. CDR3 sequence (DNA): TGTGCCAGCAGCCAAACCACCGACTTGATATTCGAGCAGTACTTC. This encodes CASSQTTDLIFEQYF.

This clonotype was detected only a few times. The CDR3 bases are TGCGCCAGCAGCCAACCTCGGCGGAACACCGGGGAGCTGTTTTTT. Protein product: CASSQPRRNTGELFF. The chain uses TRBV4-1 and TRBJ2-2; D gene unclear. There are 15 residues in the CDR3. Germline values: CDR1 MGHRA, CDR2 YSYEKL. Trimming shortened V by 2 bases and J by 1 base, and 8 bases separated the two germline ends.

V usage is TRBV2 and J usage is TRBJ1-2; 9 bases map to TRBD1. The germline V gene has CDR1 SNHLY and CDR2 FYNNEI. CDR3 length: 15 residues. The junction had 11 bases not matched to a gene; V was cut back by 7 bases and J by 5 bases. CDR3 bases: TGTGCCAGCAACCCACAGGGGGCTCAGGGGTATGGCTACACCTTC. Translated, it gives CASNPQGAQGYGYTF.

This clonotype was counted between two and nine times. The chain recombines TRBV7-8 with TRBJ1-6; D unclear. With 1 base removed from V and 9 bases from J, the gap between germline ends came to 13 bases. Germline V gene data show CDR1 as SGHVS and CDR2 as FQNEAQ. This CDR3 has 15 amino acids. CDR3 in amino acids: CASSLVEPSGSPLHF. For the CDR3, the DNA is TGTGCCAGCAGCTTAGTGGAGCCTTCAGGTTCACCCCTCCACTTT.